The 31 T cell receptor beta chains given below trace back to one sample, sequenced in a study of cytomegalovirus exposure and HLA in healthy donors. PCR was performed using 60 Vbeta and 13 Jbeta primers. TCRdb's table, derived via immunoSEQ multiplex PCR, lists solely in-frame clones and lacks some. The sample totals some 41,000 clones; its top ten clones hold under 8%. The sequencing sample was made of PBMCs. The source is a man aged 30 to 45 in good health and CMV-seronegative.

The V call is TRBV19, the J call TRBJ2-6; 7 bases agree with TRBD2. CDR1 is LNHDA and CDR2 is SQIVND in the germline V gene (reference sequence). Losses at the gene ends were 2 bases for V and 0 bases for J; bases not matched to a gene: 4. This CDR3 region has 17 residues. CDR3 nucleotide sequence: TGTGCCAGTAGTATAAGCGGGGTCTACTCTGGGGCCAACGTCCTGACTTTC. Translated: CASSISGVYSGANVLTF.

The V and J genes are TRBV27 and TRBJ2-5, with TRBD1 as a possible D gene (5 bases). This CDR3 is 13 amino acids long. From germline, CDR1 is MNHEY and CDR2 SMNVEV (reference sequence). Trimming stripped 8 bases from V and 1 base from J, with 11 bases between. The CDR3 nucleotides read TGTGCCAGCCGCAGGGCTCCCCAAGAGACCCAGTACTTC. The encoded protein is CASRRAPQETQYF.

The chain has TRBV5-1 and TRBJ2-1; D remains ambiguous. The CDR3 contains 13 residues. V shed 1 base and J shed 3 bases, with 5 bases lying between them. CDR1 and CDR2 from the germline V gene are SGHRS and YFSETQ. CDR3 sequence (DNA): TGCGCCAGCAGCTTGAACAGCTACAATGAGCAGTTCTTC. Protein sequence: CASSLNSYNEQFF.

The V gene is TRBV15, the J gene TRBJ1-4; 10 nucleotides agree with TRBD1. The CDR3 extends over 16 amino acids. J was trimmed by 7 bases and V by 5 bases; bases with no gene match: 10. Germline CDR1 and CDR2: LNHNV and YYDKDF (reference sequence). This CDR3 reads CATSEAPGQGGEKLFF. The CDR3 nucleotides read TGTGCCACCAGCGAAGCCCCCGGACAGGGGGGTGAAAAACTGTTTTTT.

The gene calls are TRBV19 and TRBJ1-5, with 7 positions matching TRBD1. CDR3 length: 14 residues. Germline trimming cut 3 bases from V and 7 bases from J; bases unmatched to any gene: 6. Germline CDR1 reads LNHDA; CDR2 reads SQIVND (reference sequence). The CDR3 region is CASSIGTDRQPQHF. The CDR3 DNA follows: TGTGCCAGTAGTATCGGGACAGACAGGCAGCCCCAGCATTTT.

The V gene is TRBV15, the J gene TRBJ2-7; 9 nucleotides match TRBD1. V lost 3 bases, J lost 4 bases, and 7 bases stayed unmatched. This CDR3 spans 15 amino acids. The V gene's germline CDR1 is LNHNV and CDR2 YYDKDF (reference sequence). CDR3 nucleotide sequence: TGTGCCACCAGCAGTACGACAGGGGGTGTGTACGAGCAGTACTTC. It specifies CATSSTTGGVYEQYF.

The chain employs TRBV7-9 and TRBJ1-2; TRBD1 agrees at 7 bases. V shed 5 bases and J 6 bases; nucleotides not matched to a gene: 12. Per the germline V gene, CDR1 is SEHNR and CDR2 is FQNEAQ (reference sequence). This CDR3 has 15 amino acids. The DNA for the CDR3 is TGTGCCAGCAGCGGAAGACAGGGTCTTGCCAATGGCTACACCTTC. Amino acids: CASSGRQGLANGYTF.

The J gene is TRBJ1-5, the V gene TRBV6-5; D is possibly TRBD1 (5 bases). The CDR3 spans 14 residues. V was cut by 6 bases and J by 5 bases, with 14 bases left in between. Germline CDR1 reads MNHEY; CDR2 reads SVGAGI. The chain's CDR3 is CASRGDSRDQPQHF. The DNA for the CDR3 is TGTGCCAGCAGGGGCGACAGTCGCGATCAGCCCCAGCATTTT.

The chain carries TRBV9 and TRBJ1-6, with 7 nucleotides matching TRBD1. Losses at the gene ends were 4 bases for V and 5 bases for J; bases not matched to a gene: 6. This CDR3 has 15 residues. The germline CDR1 and CDR2 sequences are SGDLS and YYNGEE. This CDR3 reads CASSPNTGDNSPLHF. The CDR3 coding sequence is TGTGCCAGCAGCCCCAATACAGGGGATAATTCACCCCTCCACTTT.

The rearrangement links TRBV5-4 to TRBJ1-2; perhaps TRBD1 as D (5 bases). The CDR3 is 14 residues long. Germline V gene sequence: CDR1 SGHNT, CDR2 YYREEE (reference sequence). Trimming took off 7 bases at V and 2 bases at J, with 15 bases between the two ends. CDR3 region: CASRSIGGNYGYTF. The CDR3 nucleotides read TGTGCCAGCCGTTCCATCGGGGGAAACTATGGCTACACCTTC.

The V gene is TRBV29-1, the J gene TRBJ1-2, with D hard to call. Germline lookup yields CDR1 SQVTM and CDR2 ANQGSEA. The CDR3 has 14 amino acids. Trimming left V 4 bases short and J 3 bases short, with 15 bases between. The DNA for the CDR3 is TGCAGCGTTGGAGGGTCCGGGAGATACTATGGCTACACCTTC. This translates into CSVGGSGRYYGYTF.

The chain links TRBV27 to TRBJ1-1; 7 positions agree with TRBD1. CDR1 is MNHEY, CDR2 SMNVEV, per germline (reference sequence). The V gene end was trimmed by 2 bases and the J gene end by 3 bases; junction bases not matched to a gene: 0. The CDR3 runs 13 residues. The CDR3 region is CASSLQGDTEAFF. The CDR3 DNA reads TGTGCCAGCAGTTTACAGGGGGACACTGAAGCTTTCTTT.

The chain employs TRBV5-4 and TRBJ1-1; D is ambiguous. Germline values: CDR1 SGHNT, CDR2 YYREEE (reference sequence). Trimming shortened V by 2 bases and J by 1 base, and 3 bases separated the two germline ends. This CDR3 region has 12 residues. The CDR3 DNA sequence: TGTGCCAGCAGCTTCCGGAACACTGAAGCTTTCTTT. It translates to CASSFRNTEAFF.

CDR3: CSVVTASGNTIYF. CDR3 nucleotides: TGCAGCGTCGTGACAGCCTCTGGAAACACCATATATTTT. The chain is built from TRBV29-1 and TRBJ1-3; TRBD1 might be the D (5 bases). CDR1 SQVTM and CDR2 ANQGSEA come from the germline V gene. This CDR3 has 13 residues. V was clipped by 6 bases and J by 0 bases, with 9 bases between them.

V is TRBV12-5 and J is TRBJ2-1; TRBD1 is a possible D gene (6 bases). V was trimmed by 5 bases and J by 7 bases, leaving 12 bases between them. Germline V gives CDR1 LGHNT, CDR2 FRNRAP. The CDR3 is 13 residues long. The CDR3 reads CASGPDSHNEQFF. CDR3 DNA: TGTGCTAGTGGTCCGGACAGCCATAATGAGCAGTTCTTC.

The rearrangement uses TRBV5-4 and TRBJ1-2, with no clear D. The CDR3 runs 16 residues. Deletions cut 6 bases from V and 2 bases from J, with 20 bases between. Germline values: CDR1 SGHNT, CDR2 YYREEE (reference sequence). CDR3 residues: CASTGRGQVRNYGYTF. DNA for the CDR3: TGTGCCAGCACCGGAAGAGGGCAGGTTAGGAACTATGGCTACACCTTC.

The chain links TRBV4-1 to TRBJ1-2; D might be TRBD1 (5 bases). V was shortened by 3 bases and J by 6 bases, with 17 bases between the two germline ends. The germline V gene encodes CDR1 MGHRA and CDR2 YSYEKL. The CDR3 sequence is 15 residues long. CDR3 sequence: CASSHRWEGRDGYTF. CDR3 DNA sequence: TGCGCCAGCAGCCATCGATGGGAAGGCAGGGATGGCTACACCTTC.

V gene TRBV7-8 combines with J gene TRBJ1-5; TRBD1 is a possible D gene (6 bases). V was trimmed by 1 base and J by 4 bases, leaving 11 bases between them. The germline V gene has CDR1 SGHVS and CDR2 FQNEAQ. CDR3 length: 15 amino acids. The DNA of the CDR3 is TGTGCCAGCAGCTTAGGTCGAACAGGGAATCAGCCCCAGCATTTT. Protein sequence: CASSLGRTGNQPQHF.

The chain employs TRBV9 and TRBJ1-5; D call uncertain. The CDR3 is 14 amino acids. V lost 3 bases and J 8 bases, leaving 15 bases between the germline ends. The germline CDR1 and CDR2 sequences are SGDLS and YYNGEE. For the CDR3, the DNA is TGTGCCAGCAGCGGACTGGCACGAGGTAAGCCCCAGCATTTT. It specifies CASSGLARGKPQHF.

The chain combines TRBV11-3 with TRBJ2-2; 9 positions agree with TRBD1. Germline CDR1 reads SGHNT; CDR2 reads YENEEA. The CDR3 has 14 amino acids. V shed 4 bases, J shed 5 bases, and the junction held 2 bases outside the gene matches. The CDR3 DNA sequence: TGTGCCAGCAGCTCGGGGACAGGGACCGGGGAGCTGTTTTTT. Its protein is CASSSGTGTGELFF.

As concerns this clone: Relative to the germline gene, one junction end is altered; a read error may explain this. The chain joins TRBV11-2 to TRBJ1-5; maybe TRBD1 (6 bases). Germline V CDR1 and CDR2: SGHAT, FQNNGV. The CDR3 runs 16 residues. CDR3: CASSPTGMLSNQHQHF. The DNA of the CDR3 is TGTGCCAGCAGCCCTACAGGGATGCTTAGCAATCAGCACCAGCATTTT.

The V and J genes are TRBV5-4 and TRBJ2-1; D is unclear. The CDR3 has 16 residues. Germline CDR1 SGHNT, CDR2 YYREEE (reference sequence). The V and J ends lost 0 bases and 11 bases respectively, with 21 bases between them. CDR3 bases: TGTGCCAGCAGCTTGGGTATTTGGTATGATTCTACTCAGCAGTTCTTC. Protein sequence: CASSLGIWYDSTQQFF.

This chain uses TRBV7-3 with TRBJ2-3; a weak D match, TRBD2 (5 bases). V lost 3 bases and J 4 bases, leaving 11 bases between the germline ends. CDR1 SGHTA and CDR2 FQGTGA come from the germline V gene. The length of the CDR3 is 14 residues. CDR3 amino acids: CASSLWKEADTQYF. The CDR3, as DNA: TGTGCCAGCAGCTTGTGGAAGGAGGCAGATACGCAGTATTTT.

V and J are TRBV25-1 and TRBJ2-3; the match to TRBD2 covers 10 bases. Losses at the gene ends were 3 bases for V and 3 bases for J; bases not matched to a gene: 9. Germline-derived CDR1 and CDR2 are MGHDK and SYGVNS. The CDR3 extends over 17 amino acids. Here the CDR3 reads CASSDVRLAGVTDTQYF. The CDR3 DNA reads TGTGCCAGCAGTGACGTTCGCCTAGCGGGAGTTACAGATACGCAGTATTTT.

Worth noting for this clone: The junction departs from germline at one end; a sequencing error may be responsible. The CDR3 loop is CASSDSGQGIYEQYF. In DNA, the CDR3 is TGTGCCAGCAGTGACTCGGGACAGGGGATCTACGAGCAGTACTTC. This chain joins TRBV6-6 and TRBJ2-7; TRBD1 aligns across 10 bases. Germline-derived CDR1 and CDR2 are MNHNY and SVGAGI (reference sequence). The CDR3 is 15 amino acids.

The chain uses TRBV5-1 and TRBJ2-1; 11 bases are a match to TRBD1. The V and J ends lost 4 bases and 6 bases, in that order; junction bases with no gene match: 12. This CDR3 is 17 amino acids long. The germline V gene encodes CDR1 SGHRS and CDR2 YFSETQ. Here the CDR3 DNA reads TGCGCCAGCAGCATACAACTCGGACAGGGGGCCGGCAATGAGCAGTTCTTC. Its protein is CASSIQLGQGAGNEQFF.

CDR3 amino acids: CASSALAGDTYEQYF. CDR3 sequence (DNA): TGTGCCAGCAGCGCACTAGCGGGGGATACCTACGAGCAGTACTTC. The chain recombines TRBV9 with TRBJ2-7; 11 nucleotides match TRBD2. Trimming at V came to 3 bases and at J to 2 bases, leaving 4 bases not matched to a gene. This CDR3 comprises 15 residues. Germline V gives CDR1 SGDLS, CDR2 YYNGEE.

The chain has TRBV2 and TRBJ2-5; 12 bases map to TRBD2. The CDR3 totals 16 residues. CDR1 is SNHLY, CDR2 FYNNEI, per germline. J gave up 2 bases and V 6 bases, and 7 bases lay outside the gene matches. The CDR3 spells CASRRDLAGGQETQYF. DNA of the CDR3: TGTGCCAGCAGGAGGGACCTAGCGGGGGGGCAAGAGACCCAGTACTTC.

This chain links TRBV2 with TRBJ2-6; tentative D call: TRBD1 (5 bases). Between the trimmed V and J ends, which lost 3 bases and 3 bases, there was a span of 15 bases. The CDR3 runs to 17 residues. The germline CDR1 and CDR2 sequences are SNHLY and FYNNEI. The chain's CDR3 is CASSEVRAFGGANVLTF. As DNA, the CDR3 is TGTGCCAGCAGTGAGGTCAGGGCGTTTGGTGGGGCCAACGTCCTGACTTTC.

This chain links TRBV7-2 with TRBJ2-7, with TRBD1 matching 7 bases. The CDR3 covers 14 residues. Germline V lookup: CDR1 SGHTA, CDR2 FQGNSA. V was clipped by 2 bases and J by 7 bases; unmatched bases: 8. In DNA, the CDR3 is TGTGCCAGCAGCTTACAACGGCAGGGGGTTGAGCAGTACTTC. Translated, it gives CASSLQRQGVEQYF.

The genes are TRBV7-8 and TRBJ1-2; 7 bases fit TRBD1. The CDR3 runs to 15 residues. The trim removed 2 bases at V and 5 bases at J, leaving 8 bases unmatched. The V gene's germline CDR1 is SGHVS and CDR2 FQNEAQ. The CDR3 sequence: CASSLPTGLGYGYTF. The DNA for the CDR3 is TGTGCCAGCAGCTTACCGACAGGGTTGGGATATGGCTACACCTTC.